These 19 T cell receptor beta chains were sequenced from one sample in a study of cytomegalovirus exposure and HLA in healthy donors. PCR employed 60 Vbeta and 13 Jbeta primers. The data were produced by immunoSEQ multiplex PCR, yet TCRdb's version contains in-frame clones alone and is incomplete. The sample lists about 170,000 clones, roughly 80% seen once, with about 2.2% in the top ten. Material for sequencing was PBMCs. Receptor source: a male donor in good health and CMV-seronegative.

The chain employs TRBV18 and TRBJ2-1, with TRBD1 identical over 10 bases. V dropped 6 bases and J dropped 5; count of bases not matched to a gene: 4. Germline CDR1 KGHSH, CDR2 LQKENI. The CDR3 totals 14 residues. The CDR3 sequence: CASSRDRGNNEQFF. The CDR3 DNA reads as TGTGCCAGCTCCCGGGACAGGGGAAACAATGAGCAGTTCTTC. The full variable domain, its missing parts supplied by reference TRBV18 and TRBJ2-1, is NAGVMQNPRHLVRRRGQEARLRCSPMKGHSHVYWYRQLPEEGLKFMVYLQKENIIDESGMPKERFSAEFPKEGPSILRIQQVVRGDSAAYFCASSRDRGNNEQFFGPGTRLTVL.

In DNA form, the CDR3 reads TGTGCCATCAGTGTGATTCCAGCGGGGGGACCCACAGATACGCAGTATTTT. Translating gives CAISVIPAGGPTDTQYF. The rearrangement uses TRBV10-3 and TRBJ2-3, with 9 bases aligning to TRBD2. CDR1 and CDR2 (germline): ENHRY, SYGVKD. The CDR3 spans 17 residues. The trim removed 4 bases at V and 2 bases at J, leaving 10 bases unmatched.

Here the CDR3 DNA reads TGTGCCAGCAGTTACTCTGGGCGGGGCCGCCCCCAGTTCTTC. This translates into CASSYSGRGRPQFF. This sequence joins TRBV6-5 and TRBJ2-1; D may be TRBD2 (6 bases). The CDR3 is 14 amino acids. CDR1 MNHEY and CDR2 SVGAGI come from the germline V gene. V lost 0 bases and J lost 13, with 16 bases in between.

The chain carries TRBV27 and TRBJ2-1; D call uncertain. Trimming removed 5 bases at V and 7 bases at J, with 18 bases between. CDR1 and CDR2 (germline): MNHEY, SMNVEV (reference sequence). The CDR3 covers 15 residues. The CDR3 protein is CASSPGGPSANEQFF. The CDR3 nucleotides read TGTGCCAGCAGTCCTGGTGGCCCGTCCGCAAATGAGCAGTTCTTC.

J is TRBJ2-2 and V is TRBV6-5; TRBD1 might be the D (6 bases). Trimming left V 6 bases short and J 3 bases short, with 8 bases between. Germline V gene sequence: CDR1 MNHEY, CDR2 SVGAGI. The CDR3 consists of 13 residues. CDR3 DNA: TGTGCCAGCAGACAGGGTCACACCGGGGAGCTGTTTTTT. This translates into CASRQGHTGELFF.

The chain combines TRBV5-1 with TRBJ1-2, with 11 bases that match TRBD1. CDR3 length equals 15 residues. Trimming at V came to 0 bases and at J to 4 bases, leaving 2 bases not matched to a gene. The germline V gene has CDR1 SGHRS and CDR2 YFSETQ. CDR3 nucleotide sequence: TGCGCCAGCAGCTTGGAGGGGACAGGGGGCTATGGCTACACCTTC. This translates into CASSLEGTGGYGYTF.

The chain is built from TRBV5-1 and TRBJ2-1; no clear D gene. The CDR3 contains 13 residues. CDR1 is SGHRS and CDR2 is YFSETQ in the germline V gene. V lost 4 bases, J lost 8 bases, and 13 bases lay in between. CDR3 nucleotide sequence: TGCGCCAGCAGCCGAAGCCCTCGCGATGAGCAGTTCTTC. Amino acid sequence: CASSRSPRDEQFF.

In the case of this clone: A read error may account for a junction end that differs from germline. This chain uses TRBV18 with TRBJ1-2; 7 bases fit TRBD1. The CDR3 extends over 15 amino acids. CDR1 KGHSH and CDR2 LQKENI come from the germline V gene. The CDR3 here is CASTPGIRQGNGYTF. In nucleotides, the CDR3 is TGTGCCAGCACACCAGGAATTCGACAGGGAAACGGCTACACCTTC.

V usage is TRBV19 and J usage is TRBJ2-5; TRBD2 aligns across 9 bases. This CDR3 is built from 14 residues. V dropped 4 bases and J dropped 5; count of bases not matched to a gene: 5. The germline V gene has CDR1 LNHDA and CDR2 SQIVND (reference sequence). In DNA form, the CDR3 reads TGTGCCAGTAGTAGGGCTAGCGGGGCCGAGACCCAGTACTTC. Translated, it gives CASSRASGAETQYF.

The chain combines TRBV6-5 with TRBJ1-1; the D gene is possibly TRBD1 (6 bases). This CDR3 has 16 residues. V gave up 2 bases and J gave up 1 base, with 14 bases separating them. Germline values: CDR1 MNHEY, CDR2 SVGAGI. The CDR3 DNA reads as TGTGCCAGCAGTTACGCGACGTGGGGGCCGAACACTGAAGCTTTCTTT. Translated, it gives CASSYATWGPNTEAFF.

V gene TRBV11-3 combines with J gene TRBJ2-7; D might be TRBD1 (5 bases). Germline V CDR1 and CDR2: SGHNT, YENEEA. Deletions cut 5 bases from V and 1 base from J, with 12 bases between. The length of the CDR3 is 14 residues. The CDR3 protein is CASSPNGHSYEQYF. The CDR3 DNA reads as TGTGCCAGCAGCCCCAACGGACATTCCTACGAGCAGTACTTC.

The chain combines TRBV12-5 with TRBJ2-1; perhaps TRBD2 as D (6 bases). The CDR3 runs 17 residues. Germline V gene sequence: CDR1 LGHNT, CDR2 FRNRAP. Trimming pared 0 bases from V and 4 bases from J, leaving 16 bases between. The CDR3, as DNA: TGTGCTAGTGGTTTGGTTCCCCTCGCGGGGAAGTACAATGAGCAGTTCTTC. Residues: CASGLVPLAGKYNEQFF.

The genes are TRBV30 and TRBJ2-1, with D possibly being TRBD1 (6 bases). Germline loops: CDR1 GTSNPN, CDR2 SVGIG (reference sequence). The CDR3 extends over 13 amino acids. CDR3 sequence reads: CALTTGTYNEQFF. The CDR3 coding sequence is TGTGCTTTGACGACAGGAACGTACAATGAGCAGTTCTTC.

This clone turned up a few times. V usage is TRBV7-6 and J usage is TRBJ2-1; weak D call: TRBD1 (6 bases). Looked up from germline, CDR1 is SGHVS and CDR2 is FNYEAQ. This CDR3 is built from 15 residues. The ends were cut back, 0 bases at V and 0 bases at J, with 6 bases in the middle. The CDR3 region has the DNA TGTGCCAGCAGCTTAGCGGGGGCCTCCTACAATGAGCAGTTCTTC. This codes for CASSLAGASYNEQFF.

The chain employs TRBV27 and TRBJ1-2, with D hard to call. The CDR3 is 14 amino acids. Germline CDR1 and CDR2: MNHEY and SMNVEV (reference sequence). V was cut by 3 bases and J by 7 bases, with 15 bases left in between. Here the CDR3 DNA reads TGTGCCAGCAGTTTGAGGCGCCTTATAGGTGGCTACACCTTC. Residues: CASSLRRLIGGYTF.

The chain uses TRBV5-5 and TRBJ1-5; TRBD1 might be the D (6 bases). CDR1 and CDR2 from the germline V gene are SGHKS and YYEKEE (reference sequence). The CDR3 covers 13 residues. Trimming took off 1 base at V and 5 bases at J, with 7 bases between the two ends. The CDR3 sequence is CASSLHRDQPQHF. The DNA of the CDR3 is TGTGCCAGCAGCTTGCACAGGGATCAGCCCCAGCATTTT.

This clone was detected only once. This sequence joins TRBV6-1 and TRBJ2-1; the match to TRBD1 covers 7 bases. CDR1 MNHNS and CDR2 SASEGT come from the germline V gene. The CDR3 has 12 residues. With V trimmed by 5 bases and J by 8 bases, 3 bases remained unmatched. The CDR3 DNA reads as TGTGCCAGCAGTCCTACAGGGGATGAGCAGTTCTTC. It codes for CASSPTGDEQFF.

The chain recombines TRBV6-1 with TRBJ2-1; tentative D call: TRBD1 (5 bases). Germline-derived CDR1 and CDR2 are MNHNS and SASEGT. This CDR3 contains 15 residues. Trimming left V 5 bases short and J 7 bases short, with 18 bases between. This CDR3 reads CASSPGPSRVNEQFF. The CDR3 DNA follows: TGTGCCAGCAGTCCTGGACCAAGCAGGGTAAATGAGCAGTTCTTC.

V is TRBV18 and J is TRBJ2-7; D remains unclear. The CDR3 totals 14 residues. Trimming cost V 2 bases and J 1 base, with 9 bases left between them. CDR1 is KGHSH, CDR2 LQKENI, per germline. This CDR3 is CASSPGTTSYEQYF. The CDR3 DNA is TGTGCCAGCTCACCAGGTACCACTTCCTACGAGCAGTACTTC.